These 19 T cell receptor beta chains share one sample of origin, sequenced in a study of T cell clonotyping in hematopoietic cell transplantation. The assay was immunoSEQ multiplex PCR, and TCRdb's table has in-frame clones only and misses some. The sample includes approximately 6,200 clones, approximately 90% of them seen just once. Source: peripheral blood mononuclear cells, taken 100 days after allogeneic stem cell transplant. These receptor sequences come from a female patient between 50 and 60 years old who had an allogeneic stem cell transplant from an unrelated donor, so T cells may come from the graft donor. Some clones in this sample may be carry-over from other donors' samples.

The CDR3 nucleotides are TGCGCCAGCAGCCACACGGTGAACACTGAAGCTTTCTTT. It codes for CASSHTVNTEAFF. V and J are TRBV4-1 and TRBJ1-1; D uncertain. V was pared by 3 bases and J by 0 bases, with 5 bases between. This CDR3 has 13 residues. Looked up from germline, CDR1 is MGHRA and CDR2 is YSYEKL.

CDR3 sequence reads: CASSLGDSRSSEAFF. CDR3 sequence (DNA): TGTGCCAGCAGCTTGGGGGACAGCCGTTCTTCGGAAGCTTTCTTT. The J gene is TRBJ1-1, the V gene TRBV11-2, with 7 nucleotides matching TRBD1. Trimming at V came to 3 bases and at J to 8 bases, leaving 12 bases not matched to a gene. The CDR3 totals 15 residues. Germline loops: CDR1 SGHAT, CDR2 FQNNGV. The full variable domain, completed using reference TRBV11-2 and TRBJ1-1, is EAGVAQSPRYKIIEKRQSVAFWCNPISGHATLYWYQQILGQGPKLLIQFQNNGVVDDSQLPKDRFSAERLKGVDSTLKIQPAKLEDSAVYLCASSLGDSRSSEAFFGQGTRLTVV.

The V call is TRBV30, the J call TRBJ1-2; 9 bases map to TRBD1. CDR1 is GTSNPN and CDR2 is SVGIG in the germline V gene (reference sequence). With V trimmed by 3 bases and J by 6 bases, 5 bases remained unmatched. The CDR3 contains 13 residues. Here the CDR3 DNA reads TGTGCCTGGAGCCCAGGGACAGGGCATGGCTACACCTTC. Encoded protein: CAWSPGTGHGYTF.

The V gene is TRBV30, the J gene TRBJ1-5; no clear D. V was pared by 3 bases and J by 5 bases, with 14 bases between. The CDR3 is made up of 14 amino acids. The germline gives CDR1 GTSNPN, CDR2 SVGIG (reference sequence). The CDR3 coding sequence is TGTGCCTGGAGCCGCCCCCGGGAAGATCAGCCCCAGCATTTT. Protein sequence: CAWSRPREDQPQHF.

The chain joins TRBV6-5 to TRBJ2-3; 8 bases align to TRBD1. Trimming removed 6 bases from V and 2 bases from J; junction bases left unmatched: 7. The germline gives CDR1 MNHEY, CDR2 SVGAGI. CDR3 length: 15 residues. DNA for the CDR3: TGTGCCAGCAGACCCCAGGGGGCCTCCACAGATACGCAGTATTTT. This encodes CASRPQGASTDTQYF.

The chain combines TRBV25-1 with TRBJ2-7, with D possibly matching TRBD2 (6 bases). Germline V CDR1 and CDR2: MGHDK, SYGVNS. The germline V and J ends were trimmed by 8 bases and 6 bases, with 17 bases remaining between them. The length of the CDR3 is 13 residues. The CDR3 DNA is TGTGCCAGCTTTTTTGATGAGGGAGGCGAGCAGTACTTC. Translated, it gives CASFFDEGGEQYF.

The CDR3 bases are TGTGCCAGCAGTGCGGGACGGGTTTCCGAGCAGTACTTC. It translates to CASSAGRVSEQYF. The gene calls are TRBV6-1 and TRBJ2-7; D might be TRBD1 or TRBD2, each matching 5 bases. Between the trimmed V and J ends, which lost 4 bases and 6 bases, there was a span of 13 bases. Germline assignment: CDR1 MNHNS and CDR2 SASEGT. The CDR3 length is 13 residues.

The gene calls are TRBV5-6 and TRBJ2-7; 9 positions agree with TRBD2. The CDR3 contains 15 residues. The ends lost 4 bases at V and 3 bases at J; junction bases unmatched: 8. From germline, CDR1 is SGHDT and CDR2 YYEEEE. CDR3 amino acids: CASSQERGADYEQYF. The CDR3 DNA sequence: TGTGCCAGCAGCCAGGAGCGGGGGGCAGACTACGAGCAGTACTTC.

This chain connects TRBV19 to TRBJ1-2; maybe TRBD1 (5 bases). This CDR3 has 14 residues. Trimming removed 3 bases at V and 4 bases at J, with 12 bases between. The germline V gene encodes CDR1 LNHDA and CDR2 SQIVND (reference sequence). The CDR3 nucleotides read TGTGCCAGTAGTATGGGAGGGGATTTCTATGGCTACACCTTC. As protein: CASSMGGDFYGYTF.

CDR3 coding DNA: TGTGCCTGGAGGCCCAGGGGCACTGAAGCTTTCTTT. This sequence encodes CAWRPRGTEAFF. The chain couples TRBV30 to TRBJ1-1; D is possibly TRBD1 (6 bases). The CDR3 runs 12 residues. Trimming removed 3 bases from V and 4 bases from J, with 9 bases in between. Germline values: CDR1 GTSNPN, CDR2 SVGIG (reference sequence).

V gene TRBV6-1 combines with J gene TRBJ1-6; TRBD1 matches 11 bases. J was trimmed by 8 bases and V by 6 bases; bases with no gene match: 3. CDR3 size: 14 residues. Germline V gene lookup returns CDR1 MNHNS and CDR2 SASEGT. The CDR3 bases are TGTGCCAGCAGCCGGACAGGGGGCGATTCACCCCTCCACTTT. It translates to CASSRTGGDSPLHF.

The chain recombines TRBV4-1 with TRBJ2-3; no clear D. The CDR3 runs to 14 residues. V was pared by 0 bases and J by 1 base, with 5 bases between. The V gene's germline CDR1 is MGHRA and CDR2 YSYEKL. CDR3 in amino acids: CASSQDFGTDTQYF. Here the CDR3 DNA reads TGCGCCAGCAGCCAAGATTTTGGCACAGATACGCAGTATTTT.

The V gene is TRBV10-3, the J gene TRBJ2-3, with 9 bases fitting TRBD2. CDR1 and CDR2 from the germline V gene are ENHRY and SYGVKD. This CDR3 is 14 amino acids long. After removal of 4 bases from V and 2 bases from J, the junction contained 1 base not matched to a gene. The CDR3 DNA is TGTGCCATCAGTGCTAGCGGGGCCACAGATACGCAGTATTTT. It is translated as CAISASGATDTQYF.

This clone is categorized as hyperexpanded. The same CDR3 arises from other DNA sequences in this sample as well. The chain uses TRBV5-6 and TRBJ2-7, with unresolved D. There are 12 residues in the CDR3. Looked up from germline, CDR1 is SGHDT and CDR2 is YYEEEE. Deletions cut 1 base from V and 1 base from J, with 3 bases between. The CDR3 sequence: CASSLSSYEQYF. For the CDR3, the DNA is TGTGCCAGCAGCTTGTCTTCCTACGAGCAGTACTTC. The full variable domain, with the rest looked up from reference TRBV5-6 and TRBJ2-7, is DAGVTQSPTHLIKTRGQQVTLRCSPKSGHDTVSWYQQALGQGPQFIFQYYEEEERQRGNFPDRFSGHQFPNYSSELNVNALLLGDSALYLCASSLSSYEQYFGPGTRLTVT.

This clone was counted once. The chain links TRBV4-2 to TRBJ2-1; TRBD2 aligns across 15 bases. Looked up from germline, CDR1 is LGHNA and CDR2 is YNFKEQ. This CDR3 is 18 amino acids long. The ends lost 2 bases at V and 4 bases at J; junction bases unmatched: 6. CDR3 sequence: CASSQSPGLAGGYNEQFF. CDR3 in DNA: TGTGCCAGCAGCCAATCCCCGGGACTAGCGGGGGGATACAATGAGCAGTTCTTC.

This rearrangement joins TRBV7-9 to TRBJ1-1; D remains unclear. Trimming pared 1 base from V and 1 base from J, leaving 7 bases between. CDR1 and CDR2 from the germline V gene are SEHNR and FQNEAQ (reference sequence). The CDR3 has 14 residues. The CDR3 bases are TGTGCCAGCAGCTTAGTCGCCGGGAACACTGAAGCTTTCTTT. This codes for CASSLVAGNTEAFF.

This clone was recorded only once. The chain carries TRBV6-5 and TRBJ2-3; D is possibly TRBD1 (5 bases). Germline-derived CDR1 and CDR2 are MNHEY and SVGAGI. The V gene lost 6 bases and the J gene lost 6 bases, with 16 bases spanning the gap. The CDR3 extends over 14 amino acids. CDR3 in amino acids: CASRRGNLADTQYF. CDR3 coding DNA: TGTGCCAGCAGAAGGGGTAACCTTGCGGATACGCAGTATTTT.

The chain uses TRBV7-8 and TRBJ2-1, with 11 bases matching TRBD2. CDR1 is SGHVS and CDR2 is FQNEAQ in the germline V gene. Trimming at V came to 2 bases and at J to 0 bases, leaving 6 bases not matched to a gene. The CDR3 sequence is 18 residues long. The CDR3 coding sequence is TGTGCCAGCAGCTTACTAGCGGGGGGCCCTAGCTCCTACAATGAGCAGTTCTTC. It specifies CASSLLAGGPSSYNEQFF.

The V call is TRBV6-5, the J call TRBJ1-1; 7 nucleotides match TRBD1. The CDR3 runs 14 residues. Germline assignment: CDR1 MNHEY and CDR2 SVGAGI. The junction had 8 bases not matched to a gene; V was cut back by 6 bases and J by 4 bases. The CDR3 DNA reads TGTGCCAGCAGGGACGACAGGGCCGCCACTGAAGCTTTCTTT. Translating gives CASRDDRAATEAFF.